This T cell receptor beta chain derives from a study of long-term antiretroviral therapy in people with HIV. Findings and limits, study-wide: No data were available on ART adherence, viral resistance or therapy changes. ART-treated samples gained diversity yet remained below transplant donor controls. HIV repertoires spanned narrower CDR3 length ranges than controls. Collection spanned 2004 to 2017; ART regimens may be less effective than current ones.

Runs used v3.0 of the immunoSEQ assay and were done at survey level. Here immunoSEQ multiplex PCR was the method, and the copy in TCRdb shows in-frame clones only, minus some. The profile shows 30,000 or so clones, 97% of them singletons. CDR3 size: 14 residues. The germline V gene has CDR1 SQVTM and CDR2 ANQGSEA. V was pared by 7 bases and J by 5 bases, with 17 bases between. Regarding this clone: Antigen: not known.

The V call is TRBV29-1, the J call TRBJ2-2; TRBD2 might be the D (5 bases). The clonotype comes from a man younger than 40 with HIV. The sample in question was unsorted PBMCs, obtained 7.6 years after starting antiretroviral therapy. CDR3 in amino acids: CSGDPGVGTGELFF. The CDR3 DNA follows: TGCAGCGGAGATCCCGGGGTTGGGACCGGGGAGCTGTTTTTT.